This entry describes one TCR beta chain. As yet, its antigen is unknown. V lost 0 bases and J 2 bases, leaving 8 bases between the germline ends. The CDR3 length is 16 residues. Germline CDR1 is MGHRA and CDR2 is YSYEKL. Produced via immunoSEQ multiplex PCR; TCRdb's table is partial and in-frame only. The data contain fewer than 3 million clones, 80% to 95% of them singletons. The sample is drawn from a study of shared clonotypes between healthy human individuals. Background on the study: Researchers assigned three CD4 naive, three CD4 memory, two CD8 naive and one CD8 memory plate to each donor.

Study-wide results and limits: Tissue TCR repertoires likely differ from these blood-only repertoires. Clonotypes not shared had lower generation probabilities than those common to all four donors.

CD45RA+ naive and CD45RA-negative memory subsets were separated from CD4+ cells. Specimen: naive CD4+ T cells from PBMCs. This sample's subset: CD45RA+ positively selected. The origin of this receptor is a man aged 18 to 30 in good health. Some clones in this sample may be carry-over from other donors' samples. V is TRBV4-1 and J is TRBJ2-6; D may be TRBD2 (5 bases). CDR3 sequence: CASSQDPGTGANVLTF. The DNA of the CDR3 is TGCGCCAGCAGCCAAGATCCCGGGACTGGGGCCAACGTCCTGACTTTC.